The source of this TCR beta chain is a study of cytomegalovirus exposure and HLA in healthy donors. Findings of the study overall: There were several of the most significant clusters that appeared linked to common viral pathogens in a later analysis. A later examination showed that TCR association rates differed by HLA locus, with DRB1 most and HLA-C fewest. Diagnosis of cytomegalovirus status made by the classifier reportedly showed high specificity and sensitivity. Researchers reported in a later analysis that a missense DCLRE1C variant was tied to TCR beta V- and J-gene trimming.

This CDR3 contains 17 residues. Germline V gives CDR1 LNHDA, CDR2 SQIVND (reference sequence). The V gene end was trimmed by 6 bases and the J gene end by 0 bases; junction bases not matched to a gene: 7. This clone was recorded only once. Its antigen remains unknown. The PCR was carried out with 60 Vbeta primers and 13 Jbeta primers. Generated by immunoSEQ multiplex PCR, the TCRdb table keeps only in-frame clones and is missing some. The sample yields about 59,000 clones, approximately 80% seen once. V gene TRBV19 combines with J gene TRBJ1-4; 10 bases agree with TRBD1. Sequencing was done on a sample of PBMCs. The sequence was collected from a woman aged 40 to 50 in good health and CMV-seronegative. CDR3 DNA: TGTGCCAGTAGCCCGGGACAGGGGCTTGCAACTAATGAAAAACTGTTTTTT. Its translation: CASSPGQGLATNEKLFF.